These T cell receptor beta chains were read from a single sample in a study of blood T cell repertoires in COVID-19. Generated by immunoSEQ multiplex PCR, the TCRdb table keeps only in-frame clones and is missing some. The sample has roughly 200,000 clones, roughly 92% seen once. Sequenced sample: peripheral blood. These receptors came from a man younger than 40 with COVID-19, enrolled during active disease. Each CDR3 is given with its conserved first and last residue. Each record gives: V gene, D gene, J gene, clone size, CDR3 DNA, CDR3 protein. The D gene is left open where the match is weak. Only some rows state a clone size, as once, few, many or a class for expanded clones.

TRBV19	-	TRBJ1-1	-	TGTGCCAGTAGTACACTCAGGGATCCGGCTTTCTTT	CASSTLRDPAFF
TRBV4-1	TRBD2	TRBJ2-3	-	TGCGCCAGCAGCCTCCTTCTAGCGGATAGCACAGATACGCAGTATTTT	CASSLLLADSTDTQYF
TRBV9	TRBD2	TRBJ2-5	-	TGTGCCAGCAGCGTTCGGGGGCGGGGGGGGGAGACCCAGTACTTC	CASSVRGRGGETQYF
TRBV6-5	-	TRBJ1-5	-	TGTGCCAGCAGTCGTGGCAGTAGCAATCAGCCCCAGCATTTT	CASSRGSSNQPQHF
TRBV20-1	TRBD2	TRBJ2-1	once	TGCAGTGCTAGTGGCGTTAGCGGGGGGGTGAATGAGCAGTTCTTC	CSASGVSGGVNEQFF
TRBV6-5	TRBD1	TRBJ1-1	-	TGTGCCAGCAGTTACTCGGAGGGGGCTACTGAAGCTTTCTTT	CASSYSEGATEAFF
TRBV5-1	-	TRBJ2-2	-	TGCGCCAGCAGCTTGGTCCACGGGGGCACCGGGGAGCTGTTTTTT	CASSLVHGGTGELFF
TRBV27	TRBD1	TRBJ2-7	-	TGTGCCAGCTCCTGGGACAGCAGCTCCTACGAGCAGTACTTC	CASSWDSSSYEQYF
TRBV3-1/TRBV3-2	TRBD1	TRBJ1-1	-	TGTGCCAGCAGACAGGGGGCCACTGAAGCTTTCTTT	CASRQGATEAFF
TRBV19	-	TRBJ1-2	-	TGTGCCAGTAGTGTGGGGCTCAATGGTAGGGGCTACACCTTC	CASSVGLNGRGYTF
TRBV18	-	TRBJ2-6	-	TGTGCCAGCTCACCGGTGGGCCGCCGCTCTGGGGCCAACGTCCTGACTTTC	CASSPVGRRSGANVLTF
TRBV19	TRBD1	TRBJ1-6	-	TGTGCCAGTAGTATAGGACAGGGAAATTCACCCCTCCACTTT	CASSIGQGNSPLHF
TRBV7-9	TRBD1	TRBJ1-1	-	TGTGCCAGCAGCCCACGGACAGGGATCTTTGAAGCTTTCTTT	CASSPRTGIFEAFF
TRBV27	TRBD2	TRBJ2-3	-	TGTGCCAGCAGGAATTCACTAGCGGGGGACACAGATACGCAGTATTTT	CASRNSLAGDTDTQYF
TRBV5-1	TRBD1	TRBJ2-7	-	TGCGCCAGCAGCTTGGCCGGGGACAGGGTGAGGGAGCAGTACTTC	CASSLAGDRVREQYF
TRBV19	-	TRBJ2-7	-	TGTGCCAGTAGTACACGACAGGAGAAATACGAGCAGTACTTC	CASSTRQEKYEQYF
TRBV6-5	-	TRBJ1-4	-	TGTGCCAGCAGCCTGGGTGGTGGGGAGGAAAAACTGTTTTTT	CASSLGGGEEKLFF
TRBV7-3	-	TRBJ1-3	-	TGTGCCAGCAGCTTAAGGAGGAGGTTCTCTGGAAACACCATATATTTT	CASSLRRRFSGNTIYF
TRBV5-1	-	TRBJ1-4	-	TGCGCCAGCAGCTTGGGGCGGTCCGCAACTAATGAAAAACTGTTTTTT	CASSLGRSATNEKLFF
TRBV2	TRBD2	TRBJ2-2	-	TGTGCCAGCAAGGGTAGCGGGGCCTACACCGGGGAGCTGTTTTTT	CASKGSGAYTGELFF
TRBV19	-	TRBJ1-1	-	TGTGCCAGTAGTGGACAGTTTCCGAACACTGAAGCTTTCTTT	CASSGQFPNTEAFF
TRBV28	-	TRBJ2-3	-	TGTGCCAGCAGTTTATCGTCTCAGGATACGCAGTATTTT	CASSLSSQDTQYF
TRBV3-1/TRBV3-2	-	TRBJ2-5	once	TGTGCCAGCAGCCCCTCAGAATACGAAGAGACCCAGTACTTC	CASSPSEYEETQYF
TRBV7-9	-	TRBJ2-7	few	TGTGCCAGCAGCTTAGCTGGGGGGACTTCCTCCTACGAGCAGTACTTC	CASSLAGGTSSYEQYF
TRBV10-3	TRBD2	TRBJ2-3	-	TGTGCCATCAGTGAGGGCCTAGCGGGGGATAGCACAGATACGCAGTATTTT	CAISEGLAGDSTDTQYF
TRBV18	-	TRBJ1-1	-	TGTGCCAGCTCACCGGACTCTACGGGCACTGAAGCTTTCTTT	CASSPDSTGTEAFF
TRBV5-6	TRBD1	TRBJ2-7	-	TGTGCCAGCAGCTTGGATTGGACAGGGCCGGGATCCGAGCAGTACTTC	CASSLDWTGPGSEQYF
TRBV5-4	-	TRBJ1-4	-	TGTGCCAGCAGCCGACAGGTCGGGAATGAAAAACTGTTTTTT	CASSRQVGNEKLFF
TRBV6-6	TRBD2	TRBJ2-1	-	TGTGCCAGCAGTCCGGGGGAGGGCAGCGGGGGATACAATGAGCAGTTCTTC	CASSPGEGSGGYNEQFF